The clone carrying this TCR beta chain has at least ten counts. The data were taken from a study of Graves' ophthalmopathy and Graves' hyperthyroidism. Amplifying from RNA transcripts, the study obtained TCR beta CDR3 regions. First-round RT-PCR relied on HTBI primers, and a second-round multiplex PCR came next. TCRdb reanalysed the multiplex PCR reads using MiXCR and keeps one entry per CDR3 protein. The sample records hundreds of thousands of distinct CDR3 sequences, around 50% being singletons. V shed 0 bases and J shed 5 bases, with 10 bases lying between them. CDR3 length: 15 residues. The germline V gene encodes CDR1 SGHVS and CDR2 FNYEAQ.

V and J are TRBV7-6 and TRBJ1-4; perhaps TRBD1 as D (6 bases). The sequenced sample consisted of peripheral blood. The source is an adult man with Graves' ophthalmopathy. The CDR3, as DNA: TGTGCCAGCAGCTTAGCTCAGGGGAAGAATGAAAAACTGTTTTTT. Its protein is CASSLAQGKNEKLFF.